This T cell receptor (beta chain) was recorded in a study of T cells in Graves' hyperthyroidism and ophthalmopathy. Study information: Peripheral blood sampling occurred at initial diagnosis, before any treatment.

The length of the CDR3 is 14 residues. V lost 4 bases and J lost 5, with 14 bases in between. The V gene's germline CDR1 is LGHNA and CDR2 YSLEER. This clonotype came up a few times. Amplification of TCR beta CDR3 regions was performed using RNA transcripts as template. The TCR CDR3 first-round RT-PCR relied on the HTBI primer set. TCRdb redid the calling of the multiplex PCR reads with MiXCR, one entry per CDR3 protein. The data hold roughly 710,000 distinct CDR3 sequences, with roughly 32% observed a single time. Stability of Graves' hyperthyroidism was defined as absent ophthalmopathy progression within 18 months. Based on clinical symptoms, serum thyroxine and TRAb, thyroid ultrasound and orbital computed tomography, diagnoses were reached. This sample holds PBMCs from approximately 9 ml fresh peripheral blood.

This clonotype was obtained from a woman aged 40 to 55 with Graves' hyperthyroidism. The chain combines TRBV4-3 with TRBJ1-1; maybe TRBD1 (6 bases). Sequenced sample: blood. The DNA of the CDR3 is TGCGCCAGCAGCCGAGGACAGAGTTATACTGAAGCTTTCTTT. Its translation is CASSRGQSYTEAFF.